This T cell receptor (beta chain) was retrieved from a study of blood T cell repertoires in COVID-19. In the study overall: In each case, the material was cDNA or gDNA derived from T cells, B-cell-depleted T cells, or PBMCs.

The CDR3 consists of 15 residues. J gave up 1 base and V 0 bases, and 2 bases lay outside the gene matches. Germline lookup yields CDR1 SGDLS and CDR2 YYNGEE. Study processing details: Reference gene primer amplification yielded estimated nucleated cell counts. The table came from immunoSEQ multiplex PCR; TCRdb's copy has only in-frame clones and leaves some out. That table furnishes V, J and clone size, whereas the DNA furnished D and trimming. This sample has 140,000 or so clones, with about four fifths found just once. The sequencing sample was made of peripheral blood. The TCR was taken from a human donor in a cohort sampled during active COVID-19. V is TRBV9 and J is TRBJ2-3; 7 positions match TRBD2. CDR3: CASSVASGGTDTQYF. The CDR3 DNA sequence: TGTGCCAGCAGCGTAGCAAGCGGGGGCACAGATACGCAGTATTTT.